This TCR beta chain appears in the sequencing data of a study of CD8+ T cells in alopecia areata. The study, taken as a whole, reports: Scalp sequencing captures resident alphabeta T cells of normal skin too. Scalp and blood samples kept many expanded lesional clones throughout tofacitinib.

Concerning this clone itself: Its target is unknown.

The treatment denotes: oral pan-JAK inhibitor, 5-10 mg twice daily. From PBMCs, CD4+ and CD8+ T cells were sorted. Looked up from germline, CDR1 is GTSNPN and CDR2 is SVGIG (reference sequence). There are 13 residues in the CDR3. The V and J ends lost 4 bases and 2 bases respectively, with 10 bases between them. Sequencing used cDNA as its template, made by extracting RNA and reverse transcribing it. Assay used: immunoSEQ multiplex PCR; TCRdb lists only in-frame clones, some missing. This sample yields about 120,000 clones, of which 53% are seen a single time; 0.46% belongs to the top ten. This specimen consisted of CD4+ T cells sorted from blood, obtained at week 4, from a patient treated with tofacitinib. The sequence was collected from a human donor with alopecia areata. This chain connects TRBV30 to TRBJ2-3; D remains ambiguous. For the CDR3, the DNA is TGTGCCTGGAACCAGCGTCTCACAGATACGCAGTATTTT. As protein: CAWNQRLTDTQYF.